The present entry profiles one TCR beta chain with its context. This record belongs to a study of T cell changes during pregnancy in multiple sclerosis. The repertoire was sequenced with immunoSEQ multiplex PCR; TCRdb's copy has only in-frame clones and lacks some. Of some 38,000 clones listed, approximately 89% are singletons. The CDR3 is 15 amino acids. V was pared by 5 bases and J by 3 bases, with 17 bases between. Germline values: CDR1 SGHTA, CDR2 FQGNSA. The rearrangement links TRBV7-2 to TRBJ2-7; the D gene is possibly TRBD1 (6 bases). The sequencing used CD4+ T cells from peripheral blood mononuclear cells, collected in the second trimester of pregnancy. The sequence was collected from a female donor in good health, enrolled as a control in a pregnancy study. CDR3 protein: CASSAPDSRVYEQYF. In nucleotides, the CDR3 is TGTGCCAGCAGCGCACCGGACAGCAGGGTCTACGAGCAGTACTTC.